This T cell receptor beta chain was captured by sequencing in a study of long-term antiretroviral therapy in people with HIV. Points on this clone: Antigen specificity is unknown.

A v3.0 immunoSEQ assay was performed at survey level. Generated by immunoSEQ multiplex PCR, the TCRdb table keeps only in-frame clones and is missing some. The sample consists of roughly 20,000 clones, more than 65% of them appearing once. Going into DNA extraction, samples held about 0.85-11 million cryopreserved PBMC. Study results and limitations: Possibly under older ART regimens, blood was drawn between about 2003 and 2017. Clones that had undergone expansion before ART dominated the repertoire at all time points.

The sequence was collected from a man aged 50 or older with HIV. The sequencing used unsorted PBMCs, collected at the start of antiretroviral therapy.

CDR3 nucleotide sequence: TGTGCCAGCAGCGCCCGGGGACAGGGGAGCTACGAGCAGTACTTC. As protein: CASSARGQGSYEQYF. The V call is TRBV13, the J call TRBJ2-7, with 10 bases that match TRBD1. CDR1 and CDR2 from the germline V gene are PRHDT and FYEKMQ (reference sequence). The CDR3 has 15 amino acids. The trim removed 5 bases at V and 3 bases at J, leaving 7 bases unmatched. The variable domain in full, completed from reference TRBV13 and TRBJ2-7, reads AAGVIQSPRHLIKEKRETATLKCYPIPRHDTVYWYQQGPGQDPQFLISFYEKMQSDKGSIPDRFSAQQFSDYHSELNMSSLELGDSALYFCASSARGQGSYEQYFGPGTRLTVT.